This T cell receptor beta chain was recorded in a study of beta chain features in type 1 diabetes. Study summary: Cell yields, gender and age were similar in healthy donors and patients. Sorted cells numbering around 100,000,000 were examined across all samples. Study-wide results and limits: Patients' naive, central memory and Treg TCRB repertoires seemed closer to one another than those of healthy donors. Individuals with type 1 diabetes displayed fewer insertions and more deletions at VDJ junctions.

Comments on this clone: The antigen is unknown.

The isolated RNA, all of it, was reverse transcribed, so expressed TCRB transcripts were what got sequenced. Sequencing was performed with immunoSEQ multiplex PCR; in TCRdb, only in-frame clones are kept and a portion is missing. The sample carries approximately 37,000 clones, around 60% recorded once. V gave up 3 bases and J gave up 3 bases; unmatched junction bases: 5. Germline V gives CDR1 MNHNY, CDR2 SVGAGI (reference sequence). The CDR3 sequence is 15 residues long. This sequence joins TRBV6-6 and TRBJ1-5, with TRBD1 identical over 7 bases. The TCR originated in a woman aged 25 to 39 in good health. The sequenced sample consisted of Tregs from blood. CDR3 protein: CASSYIGGVNQPQHF. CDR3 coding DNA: TGTGCCAGCAGTTATATAGGGGGCGTCAATCAGCCCCAGCATTTT.